The 27 T cell receptor beta chains below come from one sample, sequenced in a study of cytomegalovirus exposure and HLA in healthy donors. The PCR used 60 Vbeta and 13 Jbeta primers. Some clones are missing from TCRdb's copy, which holds only in-frame ones; the method was immunoSEQ multiplex PCR. The sample has 150,000 to 200,000 clones; 60% to 80% are singletons. The sample taken for sequencing was PBMCs. The receptors were sampled from a man aged 35-49 years in good health and CMV-seropositive.

The chain carries TRBV19 and TRBJ1-2; D possibly corresponds to TRBD1 (5 bases). The V end was cut by 7 bases, the J end by 2 bases, with 17 bases between. This CDR3 is 15 amino acids long. Germline V lookup: CDR1 LNHDA, CDR2 SQIVND (reference sequence). The chain's CDR3 is CASNLAGQANYGYTF. For the CDR3, the DNA is TGTGCCAGTAATCTGGCGGGGCAGGCCAACTATGGCTACACCTTC.

This chain connects TRBV15 to TRBJ2-1; 7 bases map to TRBD2. The CDR3 loop spans 14 amino acids. The germline gives CDR1 LNHNV, CDR2 YYDKDF (reference sequence). The junction had 7 bases not matched to a gene; V was cut back by 9 bases and J by 2 bases. The CDR3 DNA sequence: TGTGCCACGACGCCGGGGGGAACCTACAATGAGCAGTTCTTC. The encoded protein is CATTPGGTYNEQFF. Full variable domain (outside the CDR3, taken from reference TRBV15 and TRBJ2-1): DAMVIQNPRYQVTQFGKPVTLSCSQTLNHNVMYWYQQKSSQAPKLLFHYYDKDFNNEADTPDNFQSRRPNTSFCFLDIRSPGLGDTAMYLCATTPGGTYNEQFFGPGTRLTVL.

The chain joins TRBV7-2 to TRBJ2-7; 7 bases map to TRBD2. V was pared by 4 bases and J by 6 bases, with 6 bases of the junction left unmatched. This CDR3 comprises 13 residues. CDR1 is SGHTA, CDR2 FQGNSA, per germline. CDR3 bases: TGTGCCAGCAGCTCGACTAGCTTCGCCGAGCAGTACTTC. Its protein is CASSSTSFAEQYF. Based on the CDR3 plus reference TRBV7-2 and TRBJ2-7, the full variable domain is GAGVSQSPSNKVTEKGKDVELRCDPISGHTALYWYRQSLGQGLEFLIYFQGNSAPDKSGLPSDRFSAERTGGSVSTLTIQRTQQEDSAVYLCASSSTSFAEQYFGPGTRLTVT.

This clone was detected once. The V call is TRBV7-3, the J call TRBJ2-1, with 9 bases aligning to TRBD2. CDR3 length equals 14 residues. J lost 10 bases, V lost 5 bases, and 9 bases had no gene match. The germline V gene has CDR1 SGHTA and CDR2 FQGTGA. The CDR3 DNA sequence: TGTGCCAGCAGCCCGGGGGTAGCGGGAGTAGAGCAGTTCTTC. As protein: CASSPGVAGVEQFF.

V and J are TRBV15 and TRBJ2-7; TRBD1 matches 9 bases. Unmatched junction bases numbered 8, after V lost 3 bases and J lost 5 bases. Germline V gene sequence: CDR1 LNHNV, CDR2 YYDKDF (reference sequence). CDR3 length: 15 amino acids. CDR3 loop: CATSRGGTGTHEQYF. For the CDR3, the DNA is TGTGCCACCAGCAGGGGCGGGACAGGGACCCACGAGCAGTACTTC.

The chain combines TRBV5-1 with TRBJ2-1; 13 bases match TRBD2. V dropped 4 bases and J dropped 10; count of bases not matched to a gene: 8. Per the germline V gene, CDR1 is SGHRS and CDR2 is YFSETQ. This CDR3 has 15 residues. The CDR3 DNA follows: TGCGCCAGCAGCAACGGGACTAGCGGGACGAAGGAGCAGTTCTTC. Its translation is CASSNGTSGTKEQFF.

The chain links TRBV6-1 to TRBJ2-7, with D hard to call. V was cut by 4 bases and J by 0 bases, with 13 bases left in between. The CDR3 is 15 residues long. Germline V gene lookup returns CDR1 MNHNS and CDR2 SASEGT. The CDR3 nucleotides read TGTGCCAGCAGTGTGGGCGCAGCTCACTCCTACGAGCAGTACTTC. It translates to CASSVGAAHSYEQYF.

This clone was counted a few times. This chain links TRBV9 with TRBJ2-2; the match to TRBD2 covers 8 bases. V lost 2 bases to trimming and J lost 0 bases; unmatched junction nucleotides: 6. The CDR3 has 17 residues. CDR1 and CDR2 (germline): SGDLS, YYNGEE. The CDR3 region is CASSVLAGSANTGELFF. The CDR3 nucleotides read TGTGCCAGCAGCGTTTTAGCGGGGTCCGCGAACACCGGGGAGCTGTTTTTT.

CDR3 sequence: CASSLGLAGFSYEQYF. CDR3 DNA: TGTGCCAGCAGCTTAGGACTAGCGGGATTCTCCTACGAGCAGTACTTC. This chain connects TRBV7-2 to TRBJ2-7, with TRBD2 identical over 11 bases. V lost 1 base to trimming and J lost 0 bases; unmatched junction nucleotides: 2. Germline-derived CDR1 and CDR2 are SGHTA and FQGNSA. The CDR3 loop spans 16 amino acids.

The J gene is TRBJ2-7, the V gene TRBV7-2; 8 nucleotides agree with TRBD1. The CDR3 is 12 amino acids. CDR1 and CDR2 from the germline V gene are SGHTA and FQGNSA. V dropped 7 bases and J dropped 4; count of bases not matched to a gene: 3. The CDR3 here is CASIGTGYEQYF. The CDR3 bases are TGTGCCAGCATTGGGACAGGTTACGAGCAGTACTTC.

The V call is TRBV6-1, the J call TRBJ2-1, with 10 bases that match TRBD2. J was trimmed by 5 bases and V by 5 bases; bases with no gene match: 6. Germline V lookup: CDR1 MNHNS, CDR2 SASEGT. The length of the CDR3 is 15 residues. CDR3: CASSRTSGADNEQFF. The CDR3 region has the DNA TGTGCCAGCAGTAGAACTAGCGGGGCGGACAATGAGCAGTTCTTC.

V and J are TRBV27 and TRBJ2-5; TRBD2 agrees at 7 bases. The J call may be mistaken, given a closer DNA end match to TRBJ2-7. The V gene's germline CDR1 is MNHEY and CDR2 SMNVEV (reference sequence). The CDR3 contains 14 residues. CDR3 in amino acids: CASSLGREIYEQYF. The CDR3, as DNA: TGTGCCAGCAGTTTAGGGCGGGAGATCTACGAGCAGTACTTC.

This rearrangement joins TRBV12-5 to TRBJ2-7, with 8 bases matching TRBD2. V was pared by 9 bases and J by 2 bases, with 3 bases of the junction left unmatched. Per germline, CDR1 LGHNT and CDR2 FRNRAP. The CDR3 sequence is 12 residues long. This CDR3 is CASREGAYEQYF. The CDR3 DNA reads as TGTGCTAGCCGGGAGGGGGCCTACGAGCAGTACTTC.

V usage is TRBV19 and J usage is TRBJ2-7, with D possibly being TRBD1 (6 bases). V was pared by 5 bases and J by 6 bases, with 14 bases between. Germline V lookup: CDR1 LNHDA, CDR2 SQIVND (reference sequence). CDR3 length: 13 residues. The chain's CDR3 is CASSETGLTEQYF. The CDR3 bases are TGTGCCAGTAGTGAAACAGGGTTGACCGAGCAGTACTTC.

The chain links TRBV25-1 to TRBJ2-1; 11 bases align to TRBD1. The V gene end was trimmed by 1 base and the J gene end by 2 bases; junction bases not matched to a gene: 1. Per germline, CDR1 MGHDK and CDR2 SYGVNS. The CDR3 runs to 16 residues. CDR3 residues: CASSEWGQGAYNEQFF. In nucleotides, the CDR3 is TGTGCCAGCAGTGAATGGGGACAGGGGGCCTACAATGAGCAGTTCTTC. The full variable domain, its missing parts supplied by reference TRBV25-1 and TRBJ2-1, is EADIYQTPRYLVIGTGKKITLECSQTMGHDKMYWYQQDPGMELHLIHYSYGVNSTEKGDLSSESTVSRIRTEHFPLTLESARPSHTSQYLCASSEWGQGAYNEQFFGPGTRLTVL.

The chain recombines TRBV27 with TRBJ2-1; TRBD2 might be the D (6 bases). Trimming shortened V by 5 bases and J by 4 bases, and 9 bases separated the two germline ends. Per the germline V gene, CDR1 is MNHEY and CDR2 is SMNVEV (reference sequence). The CDR3 is 13 amino acids. CDR3 nucleotides: TGTGCCAGCAGTCCCGCGGGATACAATGAGCAGTTCTTC. It specifies CASSPAGYNEQFF.

There are a few counts of this clone. The gene calls are TRBV27 and TRBJ2-1, with 7 bases lining up with TRBD2. Germline V CDR1 and CDR2: MNHEY, SMNVEV (reference sequence). J lost 5 bases, V lost 2 bases, and 3 bases had no gene match. The CDR3 contains 14 residues. The CDR3 spells CASSLAGDNNEQFF. The CDR3 DNA sequence: TGTGCCAGCAGTTTAGCGGGAGACAACAATGAGCAGTTCTTC.

The chain carries TRBV9 and TRBJ2-5, with unresolved D. CDR3 length: 13 amino acids. The germline gives CDR1 SGDLS, CDR2 YYNGEE. Between the trimmed V and J ends, which lost 3 bases and 4 bases, there was a span of 10 bases. The CDR3 DNA is TGTGCCAGCAGCGGACTCGTGGGAGAGACCCAGTACTTC. Residues: CASSGLVGETQYF.

To note about this clone: Within the sample, other DNA sequences also encode this same CDR3. V and J are TRBV28 and TRBJ1-1; tentatively, D is TRBD1 (5 bases). Deletions cut 2 bases from V and 4 bases from J, with 8 bases between. The CDR3 has 13 amino acids. Per the germline V gene, CDR1 is MDHEN and CDR2 is SYDVKM. The CDR3 DNA reads as TGTGCCAGCAGTTTACCGGGGGGCACTGAAGCTTTCTTT. Translated: CASSLPGGTEAFF.

The CDR3 nucleotides are TGTGCCAGTAGTTCACCCGGGACTAGCTCCTACGAGCAGTACTTC. It codes for CASSSPGTSSYEQYF. The chain has TRBV19 and TRBJ2-7, with 8 positions matching TRBD2. The germline V gene has CDR1 LNHDA and CDR2 SQIVND (reference sequence). This CDR3 region has 15 residues. The V gene end was trimmed by 5 bases and the J gene end by 0 bases; junction bases not matched to a gene: 6.

This clone was counted a few times. This chain connects TRBV10-2 to TRBJ1-1; maybe TRBD1 (5 bases). CDR1 is WSHSY, CDR2 SAAADI, per germline. The CDR3 contains 14 residues. V lost 7 bases, J lost 1 base, and 13 bases lay in between. The CDR3 is CASTGGMANTEAFF. CDR3 bases: TGCGCCAGCACCGGGGGAATGGCGAACACTGAAGCTTTCTTT.

A note on this clone: An end of the junction does not agree with germline; a read error may underlie this. This chain connects TRBV4-1 to TRBJ2-4; a weak D match, TRBD2 (5 bases). Per germline, CDR1 MGHRA and CDR2 YSYEKL. The length of the CDR3 is 20 residues. The CDR3 bases are TGCGCCAGCAGCCAAGGTATCCTCAGACGGAACCCTCTAGCCAAAAACAGTCAGTACTTC. Translation gives CASSQGILRRNPLAKNSQYF.

The CDR3 bases are TGTGCTAGTGGTGGAGACACCGGGGAGCTGTTTTTT. Amino acids: CASGGDTGELFF. This chain links TRBV12-5 with TRBJ2-2; the D is unclear. The V end lost 5 bases, the J end lost 3 bases, and 4 bases lay between the germline ends. CDR3 length: 12 residues. Germline V gene data show CDR1 as LGHNT and CDR2 as FRNRAP.

This clone was seen a single time. The gene calls are TRBV5-5 and TRBJ2-5, with 9 bases lining up with TRBD2. Germline CDR1 reads SGHKS; CDR2 reads YYEKEE (reference sequence). V gave up 1 base and J gave up 4 bases; unmatched junction bases: 2. This CDR3 is built from 14 residues. Here the CDR3 DNA reads TGTGCCAGCAGCTTGTGGCGGGGGGGAGAGACCCAGTACTTC. Translation: CASSLWRGGETQYF.

The chain has TRBV5-1 and TRBJ2-1; TRBD2 aligns across 7 bases. There are 15 residues in the CDR3. Germline lookup yields CDR1 SGHRS and CDR2 YFSETQ. Germline trimming cut 3 bases from V and 7 bases from J; bases unmatched to any gene: 10. The CDR3 DNA sequence: TGCGCCAGCAGCTCTGGACTAGTCAAAGGGAATGAGCAGTTCTTC. This encodes CASSSGLVKGNEQFF.

The CDR3 DNA is TGTGCCAGTAGTGAACAGGGACCAGCGAATTCACCCCTCCACTTT. It is translated as CASSEQGPANSPLHF. This chain links TRBV19 with TRBJ1-6; D may be TRBD1 (6 bases). This CDR3 region has 15 residues. V shed 5 bases and J shed 7 bases, with 15 bases lying between them. Germline V gene lookup returns CDR1 LNHDA and CDR2 SQIVND (reference sequence).

The V gene is TRBV6-5, the J gene TRBJ2-7; D gene unclear. The V gene lost 5 bases and the J gene lost 1 base, with 15 bases spanning the gap. This CDR3 has 15 residues. The germline V gene has CDR1 MNHEY and CDR2 SVGAGI. The CDR3 loop is CASSRQPRGSYEQYF. CDR3 DNA sequence: TGTGCCAGCAGTCGTCAGCCCCGAGGATCCTACGAGCAGTACTTC.